Listed below are T cell receptor beta chains from one sample, sequenced in a study of graft-versus-host responses after intestinal transplantation. Assay used: immunoSEQ multiplex PCR; TCRdb lists only in-frame clones, some missing. The table records fewer than 55,000 clones, about 95% of them present only once. Their antigen targets remain unknown. The sequences come from unstimulated CD8+ T cells sorted from spleen or lymph node cells, collected before transplant. The receptor set was obtained from a human donor who was the organ donor for an intestinal transplant. Each CDR3 is given with its conserved first and last residue. The D gene is left open where the match is weak. Size is stated for part of the rows, as once, few or many counts, or as a class when the clone is expanded.

len	abundance	v_gene	d_gene	j_gene	CDR3aa	CDR3nt
15	.	TRBV9	.	TRBJ1-1	CASSPRGGLNTEAFF	TGTGCCAGCAGCCCTCGAGGCGGGTTGAACACTGAAGCTTTCTTT
11	.	TRBV29-1	.	TRBJ2-1	CSVHLTGCQFF	TGCAGCGTGCATTTAACAGGGTGTCAGTTCTTC
17	.	TRBV15	.	TRBJ1-1	CATSREGSLLMNTEAFF	TGTGCCACCAGCAGAGAGGGCAGTCTCTTAATGAACACTGAAGCTTTCTTT
15	few	TRBV9	TRBD2	TRBJ2-1	CASSGGTRMSNEQFF	TGTGCCAGCAGCGGCGGGACTAGGATGTCCAATGAGCAGTTCTTC
12	.	TRBV5-6	.	TRBJ2-7	CASSLTAYEQYF	TGTGCCAGCAGCTTGACGGCCTACGAGCAGTACTTC
13	.	TRBV18	.	TRBJ2-1	CASSPPGGEVAFF	TGTGCCAGCTCACCACCGGGCGGGGAGGTGGCGTTCTTC
12	.	TRBV28	.	TRBJ1-1	CASSQNRDEAFF	TGTGCCAGCAGTCAGAACAGAGACGAAGCTTTCTTT
14	.	TRBV6-5	.	TRBJ1-1	CASRTAFMNTEAFF	TGTGCCAGCAGGACAGCCTTTATGAACACTGAAGCTTTCTTT
13	.	TRBV29-1	TRBD2	TRBJ2-1	CSGETSDYNEQFF	TGCAGCGGCGAGACTAGCGACTACAATGAGCAGTTCTTC
15	.	TRBV13	TRBD1	TRBJ2-7	CASSSAGTGGGEQYF	TGTGCCAGCAGCTCGGCCGGGACAGGGGGAGGGGAGCAGTACTTC
16	once	TRBV7-8	TRBD1	TRBJ2-7	CASSSSPGQGLYEQYF	TGTGCCAGCAGCTCCTCCCCGGGACAGGGGTTATACGAGCAGTACTTC
15	.	TRBV18	TRBD1	TRBJ2-7	CASSPLLTGAHEQYF	TGTGCCAGCTCACCACTGTTGACAGGGGCCCACGAGCAGTACTTC
13	.	TRBV4-3	.	TRBJ2-1	CASSPGTRNEQFF	TGCGCCAGCAGCCCCGGGACTCGCAATGAGCAGTTCTTC
15	.	TRBV6-5	TRBD2	TRBJ2-1	CASSWLTSGENEQFF	TGTGCCAGCAGTTGGTTGACTAGCGGGGAGAATGAGCAGTTCTTC
17	.	TRBV2	TRBD1	TRBJ2-5	CATNPLTGGSYQETQYF	TGTGCCACGAATCCCCTGACAGGGGGATCCTACCAAGAGACCCAGTACTTC
18	once	TRBV5-1	.	TRBJ2-2	CASSRSLSVAGHTGELFF	TGCGCCAGCAGCCGGTCTCTCTCGGTAGCCGGTCACACCGGGGAGCTGTTTTTT
13	.	TRBV11-3	.	TRBJ2-7	CASSDGAGLEQYF	TGTGCCAGCAGTGACGGGGCTGGGCTCGAGCAGTACTTC
15	.	TRBV7-2	TRBD2	TRBJ2-7	CASSRETSGGYEQYF	TGTGCCAGCAGCAGGGAGACTAGCGGGGGCTACGAGCAGTACTTC
15	.	TRBV9	.	TRBJ1-1	CASSAVQGANTEAFF	TGTGCCAGCAGCGCGGTACAGGGCGCGAACACTGAAGCTTTCTTT
13	.	TRBV5-4	.	TRBJ2-1	CASSHGTPAEQFF	TGTGCCAGCAGCCACGGGACTCCTGCCGAGCAGTTCTTC
14	once	TRBV5-1	TRBD2	TRBJ2-1	CASSLAGGHNEQFF	TGCGCCAGTTCACTAGCGGGGGGGCACAATGAGCAGTTCTTC
18	.	TRBV10-2	.	TRBJ1-5	CASSDFVNQGQRNQPQHF	TGCGCCAGCAGTGACTTTGTTAATCAGGGACAAAGAAATCAGCCCCAGCATTTT
14	.	TRBV11-2	TRBD1	TRBJ1-2	CASSLSTGGYGYTF	TGTGCCAGCAGCTTAAGTACAGGGGGGTATGGCTACACCTTC
15	.	TRBV4-3	TRBD1	TRBJ1-1	CASSQGQGLNTEAFF	TGCGCCAGCAGCCAGGGACAGGGATTGAACACTGAAGCTTTCTTT
16	.	TRBV7-8	TRBD2	TRBJ2-3	CASSSPASGVTDTQYF	TGTGCCAGCAGCTCCCCCGCTAGCGGGGTCACAGATACGCAGTATTTT
17	.	TRBV10-3	TRBD2	TRBJ2-1	CAISEVGSGANYNEQFF	TGTGCCATCAGTGAGGTGGGGAGCGGGGCGAACTACAATGAGCAGTTCTTC
15	.	TRBV4-3	.	TRBJ2-3	CASSQVGISTDTQYF	TGCGCCAGCAGCCAAGTAGGGATCAGCACAGATACGCAGTATTTT
11	.	TRBV9	.	TRBJ1-2	CASGGLVDYTF	TGTGCCAGCGGAGGGCTAGTCGACTACACCTTC
17	.	TRBV2	.	TRBJ2-2	CASSEAGAGGLTGELFF	TGTGCCAGCAGTGAAGCGGGGGCAGGGGGGTTAACCGGGGAGCTGTTTTTT
15	.	TRBV14	TRBD1	TRBJ2-7	CASSLQQGAGYEQYF	TGTGCCAGCAGCCTTCAACAGGGGGCCGGGTACGAGCAGTACTTC
17	.	TRBV27	TRBD1	TRBJ2-6	CASSLSTQGVGANVLTF	TGTGCCAGCAGTTTATCCACGCAGGGGGTAGGGGCCAACGTCCTGACTTTC
15	.	TRBV5-1	.	TRBJ2-1	CASSLDAPAYNEQFF	TGCGCCAGCAGCTTGGACGCGCCAGCCTACAATGAGCAGTTCTTC
14	.	TRBV19	.	TRBJ2-3	CASSISSGTDTQYF	TGTGCCAGTAGTATATCCTCTGGCACAGATACGCAGTATTTT
15	.	TRBV7-2	TRBD2	TRBJ2-7	CASSLAGLEIYEQYF	TGTGCCAGCAGCTTAGCGGGACTAGAGATCTACGAGCAGTACTTC
13	.	TRBV30	TRBD1	TRBJ1-1	CAWSFQGETEAFF	TGTGCCTGGAGTTTCCAGGGGGAAACTGAAGCTTTCTTT
14	.	TRBV27	TRBD1	TRBJ1-2	CASSLSGGGGGYTF	TGTGCCAGCAGTTTATCAGGGGGAGGGGGCGGCTACACCTTC
14	.	TRBV5-6	.	TRBJ2-7	CASSLGRGEYEQYF	TGTGCCAGCAGCTTGGGAAGGGGCGAGTACGAGCAGTACTTC
14	once	TRBV15	.	TRBJ2-5	CATSSESYQETQYF	TGTGCCACCAGCAGCGAGTCGTACCAAGAGACCCAGTACTTC
14	once	TRBV5-8	TRBD1	TRBJ2-5	CASSIGTGGETQYF	TGTGCCAGCAGCATCGGGACAGGGGGAGAGACCCAGTACTTC
15	.	TRBV7-3	.	TRBJ2-1	CASSLDSRGDNEQFF	TGTGCCAGCAGCTTAGACTCACGAGGTGACAATGAGCAGTTCTTC
14	.	TRBV7-9	.	TRBJ2-7	CASSHSVVGYEQYF	TGTGCCAGCAGTCATTCGGTAGTTGGCTACGAGCAGTACTTC
15	.	TRBV5-1	TRBD1	TRBJ1-6	CASSYNRGPLFPLHF	TGCGCCAGCAGCTACAACAGGGGACCCCTTTTTCCCCTCCACTTT
14	.	TRBV2	.	TRBJ1-1	CASSEGGAVAEAFF	TGTGCCAGCAGTGAAGGAGGCGCAGTCGCTGAAGCTTTCTTT
13	once	TRBV19	.	TRBJ1-5	CAAGQYSNQPQHF	TGTGCCGCTGGACAGTATAGCAATCAGCCCCAGCATTTT
14	.	TRBV27	.	TRBJ1-1	CASSFFPGNTEAFF	TGTGCCAGCAGTTTTTTCCCAGGAAACACTGAAGCTTTCTTT